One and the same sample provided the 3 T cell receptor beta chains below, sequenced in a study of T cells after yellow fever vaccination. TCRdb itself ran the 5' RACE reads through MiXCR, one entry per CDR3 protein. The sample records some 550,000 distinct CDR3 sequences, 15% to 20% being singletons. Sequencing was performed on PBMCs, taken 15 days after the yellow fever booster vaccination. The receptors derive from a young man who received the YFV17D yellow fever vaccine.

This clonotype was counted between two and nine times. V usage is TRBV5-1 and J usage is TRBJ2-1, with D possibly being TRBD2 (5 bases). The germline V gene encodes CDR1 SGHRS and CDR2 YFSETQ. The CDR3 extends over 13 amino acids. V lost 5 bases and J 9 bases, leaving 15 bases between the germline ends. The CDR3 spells CASRIASSGEQFF. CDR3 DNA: TGCGCCAGCAGGATCGCTAGCTCGGGTGAGCAGTTCTTC. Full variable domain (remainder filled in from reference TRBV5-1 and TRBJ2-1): KAGVTQTPRYLIKTRGQQVTLSCSPISGHRSVSWYQQTPGQGLQFLFEYFSETQRNKGNFPGRFSGRQFSNSRSEMNVSTLELGDSALYLCASRIASSGEQFFGPGTRLTVL.

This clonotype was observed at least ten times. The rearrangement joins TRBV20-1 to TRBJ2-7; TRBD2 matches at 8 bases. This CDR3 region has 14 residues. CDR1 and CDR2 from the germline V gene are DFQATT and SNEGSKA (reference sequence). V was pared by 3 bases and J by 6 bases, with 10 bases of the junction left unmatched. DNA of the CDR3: TGCAGTGCTAGGACCCCTTGGCGGGAGGTCGAGCAGTACTTC. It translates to CSARTPWREVEQYF.

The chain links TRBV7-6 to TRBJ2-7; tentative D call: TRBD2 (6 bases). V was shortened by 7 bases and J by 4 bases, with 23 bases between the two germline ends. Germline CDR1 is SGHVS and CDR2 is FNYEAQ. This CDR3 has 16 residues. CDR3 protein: CASTGGGIQNAYEQYF. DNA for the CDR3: TGTGCCAGCACCGGGGGTGGAATTCAGAATGCTTACGAGCAGTACTTC.